This TCR beta chain comes out of a study of cytomegalovirus exposure and HLA in healthy donors (dated by TCRdb to about 2017). In terms of the full investigation: An earlier analysis of some 600 of the donors reported approximately 260 Gb of sequence data and some 110 million unique TCR beta sequences obtained from around 170 million T cells. Donor age, sex, ethnicity and CMV serostatus were collected together with the repertoire data. An earlier analysis of roughly 580 of the donors used high-throughput TCR beta sequencing to judge whether each TCR beta V gene segment behaved as functional or pseudogenic. Along with the approximately 650-subject first cohort, a separate validation cohort of approximately 110 different subjects was used. HLA typing included class I and class II loci at four-digit resolution. A later genetic analysis used genome-wide SNP genotypes for about 65% of the roughly 700 donors, treating that subset as a discovery cohort. Using immunosequencing, the study profiled T cell repertoires from 640 or so subjects and related those repertoires to cytomegalovirus serostatus. Of the 300 to 400 genotyped donors, 65% to 90% fell in the genetic ancestry cluster associated with self-reported Caucasian donors. An early release that covered more than 550 HLA-typed donors contained approximately 300 gigabases of sequencing data and roughly 84 million unique TCR sequences. The number of donors typed differed by locus, with 629-630 for A, B, C, DRB1 and DQB1, around 500 for DQA1, approximately 580 for DPA1, and 400 to 490 for DPB1. High-throughput TCR immunosequencing, statistical association of individual TCRs with disease status, and machine learning were combined to predict cytomegalovirus infection status. To study patterns of TCR occurrence, a later analysis re-analyzed previously published TCR beta repertoires from 550 to 800 donors and added high-resolution HLA genotyping. All discovery cohort repertoires had been generated using a single sequencing platform. The aim of the study was to test whether cataloging public T cell receptors could identify signatures of past pathogen exposure. Among about 400 genotyped donors of the cohort, an average of around 250,000 unique TCR beta nucleotide sequences was sequenced per donor, of which roughly 18% were non-productive. The later analysis used no new phenotypic data to find candidate immune exposures, relying instead on TCR beta sequences and their occurrence across donors. Because of strong linkage in the cohort, five DR-DQ haplotypes were treated as single units for association and clustering. What the work shows at the level of the full study, not this receptor alone: An association between a missense DCLRE1C variant and V-gene and J-gene trimming of TCR beta chains was found in a later genetic analysis and replicated in an independent cohort. Cytomegalovirus status was reported to be diagnosed by the classifier with high specificity and sensitivity in both the original and validation cohorts. In an earlier analysis of 587 of the donors, most TCR beta V segments were observed in productive rearrangements about 87% or about 30% of the time, broadly matching IMGT annotations. A group of highly shared sequence variants was considered likely to be a technical artifact of the sequencing pipeline. The presence/absence analyses assumed that sequencing depth was roughly uniform across donors, and that assumption may not be true. Several of the top co-occurrence clusters appeared to be linked to parvovirus B19, influenza, CMV and Epstein-Barr virus, according to a later analysis. A later analysis found that most CMV-associated TCR beta chains appeared HLA-restricted, with HLA associations seemingly driven largely by CMV exposure. The only immune exposure information available for the cohort was CMV serostatus. The 87-base-pair reads could not distinguish some IMGT-functional V segments, including TRBV6-2 and TRBV6-3, so those segments were excluded. Because HLA typing was missing for some donors at each locus, association tests included only the typed subset. Linkage disequilibrium might explain the correlated functional status among segregating V segments, but an unknown experimental factor could not be excluded. At a false discovery rate of 0.05, a later analysis linked approximately 18,000 TCR beta sequences to specific HLA alleles. A total of 164 TCR beta chains were listed by the study as associated with cytomegalovirus. A further reported finding was that TCR beta sequences accurately predicted the HLA-A and HLA-B alleles for most subjects in the first cohort. When HLA alleles, especially DR and DQ, strongly co-occurred, TCR associations were difficult to assign to individual alleles. A later analysis found that TCR association rates varied across HLA loci, with DRB1 alleles showing the most associated TCRs and HLA-C alleles the fewest. Over 15 rarely observed V segments, including chromosome 9 orphons, were excluded from the earlier analysis of 550 to 700 of the donors because counts were too low. Compared with the 666-donor mean, donors in an Asian-associated ancestry cluster had fewer N-insertions in productive TCRs, according to a later genetic analysis. While some public TCRs were present in many individuals, most TCR sequences turned up only very rarely across donors. In vitro tests confirmed that a few of the cytomegalovirus-associated TCR beta chains recognize cytomegalovirus antigens. This cohort had only TCR beta chains sequenced, and the lack of alpha or paired-chain data limited which features could be detected. In a later analysis, HLA-associated TCR beta chains were found to be more clonally expanded and to have lower generation probabilities than equally common non-associated chains. The authors suggested that the approach could potentially be generalized to other disease states and immunological phenotypes.

To note about this clone: What this receptor recognizes is not known. No base qualities exist here, and no much larger clone lies one base off it.

Taken from the germline V gene, the CDR1 and CDR2 loops are MNHNS and SASEGT. Cut back by 1 base and 4 bases, the V and J ends lie 10 bases apart. From the cysteine through the phenylalanine, the CDR3 covers 14 amino acids. The read is trimmed to its CDR3 DNA, 42 bases read in frame from base 1. Libraries were prepared through the immunoSEQ multiplex PCR assay. For the multiplex PCR, a mixture combining 60 forward primers for TCR Vbeta segments and 13 reverse primers for TCR Jbeta segments was used. The CDR3 region of rearranged TCR beta genes was amplified from genomic DNA by a multiplex PCR assay. On the Illumina HiSeq System, the amplified TCR beta libraries were sequenced as 87-base-pair reads. Per the source publication's procedure: A later analysis tallied some 79 million unique TCR beta chains across the 600 to 700 repertoires, and some 10 million of those chains were shared by two or more donors. Raw reads were error-corrected and collapsed into unique sequences with a nearest-neighbor algorithm that merged closely related sequences to remove PCR and sequencing errors. Alignment of CDR3 sequences to IMGT reference sequences was used to assign V, D and J gene segments. For a sequence to be retained, a match of at least six nucleotides to both a V gene segment and a J gene segment was required. Rearrangements were called productive when the CDR3 lacked stop codons and stayed in frame with V and J; all others were non-productive. Following IMGT convention, CDR3 was defined as the stretch from the second conserved V-encoded cysteine up to the conserved J-encoded phenylalanine. The earlier analysis of 500 to 650 of the donors excluded any sequence lacking an unambiguous match to a single V gene segment. An earlier analysis of almost 600 of the donors classified V segments as functional when productive rearrangements were above 56.7% and as segregating when the standard deviation between donors was above 5%. To diagnose cytomegalovirus status from the catalog of TCR beta chain sequences, a statistical classification framework was built. In a later analysis, V and J genes were assigned by comparing TCR nucleotide sequences against IMGT/GENE-DB human TR gene sequences. A later analysis assigned CDR3 sequences and most-parsimonious VDJ recombination scenarios with the TCRdist pipeline. In a later analysis, each TCR beta chain was defined by its CDR3 amino acid sequence together with its V-gene family, and reads without a unique V-gene family were excluded. To address suspected cross-contamination and a sequencing artifact, a later analysis removed approximately 600 highly shared, low-generation-probability nucleotide sequences. In a later analysis, a clonal expansion index for each public chain was calculated from normalized within-repertoire ranks of inferred template counts. A later analysis computed generation probabilities with a VDJ recombination model fitted to out-of-frame rearrangements, and checked the results against IGoR. In a later analysis, TCR-TCR, TCR-HLA and TCR-CMV co-occurrence was scored with hypergeometric tests, and a repertoire-size bias correction was applied to TCR pairs. False discovery rates were estimated in a later analysis by permuting HLA or CMV assignments 20 times. In a later analysis, co-occurring TCRs were grouped using DBSCAN, and TCRdist sequence similarity was added for clustering within HLA-allele-positive subsets. Repertoires with fewer than 30,000 or more than 120,000 public chains, plus five repertoires with anomalous nucleotide sharing, were excluded from co-occurrence clustering. Drawn from immuneACCESS, this table holds only the in-frame rearrangements with V and J called that TCRdb kept. Clones are partly lost; checked studies trace under half to an unresolved V gene and leave the rest unexplained. Clone size and the V and J calls come from that table; the DNA yielded D and trimming. A total of 300,000 or so clones appear in this sample, 84% of them only once. The ten largest clonotypes hold roughly 2% of the sample.

The cohort was made up of roughly 670 healthy bone marrow donors. All cohort members were sampled while nominally healthy, although unrecorded immune exposures were likely present. The donor was CMV seropositive and was included in the group of 300 or so seropositive cohort members. A peripheral blood sample was collected from each donor, and TCR beta sequencing was performed on peripheral blood mononuclear cells. Genomic DNA was extracted from the blood cell samples with the Qiagen DNeasy Blood Extraction Kit. The chain links TRBV6-1 with TRBJ1-1; TRBD1 is a possible D gene, resting on 6 matching bases. Specimen: PBMCs. The receptor's source is a woman between 35 and 50 years old in good health and CMV-seropositive. CDR3 region: CASSEVQGRTEAFF. The sequenced DNA: TGTGCCAGCAGTGAAGTGCAGGGGCGCACTGAAGCTTTCTTT.